This T cell receptor (beta chain) was documented in a study of blood T cell repertoires in COVID-19. With 4 bases removed from V and 0 bases from J, the gap between germline ends came to 7 bases. Germline CDR1 SGHRS, CDR2 YFSETQ. This CDR3 region has 13 residues. The protocol was immunoSEQ multiplex PCR, while the TCRdb copy is restricted to in-frame clones and leaves out a portion. This table holds about 190,000 clones, roughly 88% found once. The V call is TRBV5-1, the J call TRBJ1-2; no definite D call. The TCR comes from a middle-aged woman who had recovered from COVID-19. The sample taken for sequencing was peripheral blood. In nucleotides, the CDR3 is TGCGCCAGCAGCCCACAAACTAACTATGGCTACACCTTC. It yields the protein CASSPQTNYGYTF.